Shown below are 27 T cell receptor beta chains from a single sample sequenced in a study of CD8 T cells in Susac syndrome. An input of roughly 0.45 to 1 ug of RNA was subjected to reverse transcription using random hexamers. TCRdb ran MiXCR on the immunoSEQ multiplex PCR reads and lists one entry per CDR3 protein. The sample lists some 200,000 distinct CDR3 sequences; under 97% were seen once. The source material was CD4+ T cells from PBMCs. The source of these receptors is a human donor with Susac syndrome.

The chain recombines TRBV5-6 with TRBJ1-5, with 7 bases aligning to TRBD1. CDR3 length equals 14 residues. Trimming at V came to 4 bases and at J to 2 bases, leaving 3 bases not matched to a gene. CDR1 and CDR2 from the germline V gene are SGHDT and YYEEEE. Written as DNA, the CDR3 is TGTGCCAGCAGCGACAGGGTAGGCAATCAGCCCCAGCATTTT. Protein sequence: CASSDRVGNQPQHF.

This sequence joins TRBV6-5 and TRBJ2-3, with D perhaps TRBD1 (6 bases). V lost 2 bases and J 6 bases, leaving 21 bases between the germline ends. Germline lookup yields CDR1 MNHEY and CDR2 SVGAGI. CDR3 size: 17 residues. DNA of the CDR3: TGTGCCAGCAGTTACGACGGACAGCGAGTAGGGACGGATACGCAGTATTTT. This translates into CASSYDGQRVGTDTQYF.

This chain joins TRBV6-5 and TRBJ2-3; 13 bases line up with TRBD2. J gave up 4 bases and V 4 bases, and 11 bases lay outside the gene matches. CDR3 length equals 18 residues. The germline V gene encodes CDR1 MNHEY and CDR2 SVGAGI. CDR3 sequence (DNA): TGTGCCAGCAGTTCACCCGGGACTAGCGGGGCCATGGCAGATACGCAGTATTTT. Amino acids: CASSSPGTSGAMADTQYF.

The V call is TRBV7-2, the J call TRBJ1-6; D unresolved. Per the germline V gene, CDR1 is SGHTA and CDR2 is FQGNSA. The CDR3 consists of 14 residues. The germline V and J ends were trimmed by 3 bases and 4 bases, with 7 bases remaining between them. CDR3 coding DNA: TGTGCCAGCAGCTTGGGCCCGTATAATTCACCCCTCCACTTT. This sequence encodes CASSLGPYNSPLHF.

The chain employs TRBV3-1 and TRBJ2-1, with 11 bases identical to TRBD2. This CDR3 has 17 residues. The germline CDR1 and CDR2 sequences are LGHDT and YNNKEL (reference sequence). The trim removed 3 bases at V and 4 bases at J, leaving 8 bases unmatched. Here the CDR3 reads CASSQEPTSGVYNEQFF. For the CDR3, the DNA is TGTGCCAGCAGCCAGGAACCGACTAGCGGGGTATACAATGAGCAGTTCTTC.

V gene TRBV29-1 combines with J gene TRBJ1-3; the D is unclear. This CDR3 is 13 amino acids long. Germline V gene lookup returns CDR1 SQVTM and CDR2 ANQGSEA. The ends were cut back, 2 bases at V and 3 bases at J, with 8 bases in the middle. The CDR3 region has the DNA TGCAGCGTTGAATCCCCATTTGGAAACACCATATATTTT. As protein: CSVESPFGNTIYF.

The chain is built from TRBV4-3 and TRBJ1-2; 9 bases are a match to TRBD1. There are 16 residues in the CDR3. Germline CDR1 is LGHNA and CDR2 is YSLEER. With V trimmed by 4 bases and J by 7 bases, 13 bases remained unmatched. CDR3 nucleotide sequence: TGCGCCAGCAGCCCTCATCCGGGACAGGGATTTATTGGCTACACCTTC. It translates to CASSPHPGQGFIGYTF.

As for this clonotype: One end of the junction varies from germline; a read error may be responsible. The chain is built from TRBV7-9 and TRBJ2-6, with D tentatively TRBD2 (7 bases). The CDR3 consists of 14 residues. Germline loops: CDR1 SEHNR, CDR2 FQNEAQ (reference sequence). CDR3 DNA: TGTGCCAGCAGCTCCATAGGGGGGGGCAACGTCCTGACTTTC. Translation: CASSSIGGGNVLTF.

V gene TRBV27 combines with J gene TRBJ2-3; no definite D call. The CDR3 contains 13 residues. The V end was cut by 6 bases, the J end by 3 bases, with 10 bases between. Germline values: CDR1 MNHEY, CDR2 SMNVEV (reference sequence). CDR3 nucleotides: TGTGCCAGCAGGCCAGTGGGGACAGATACGCAGTATTTT. Protein product: CASRPVGTDTQYF.

The chain joins TRBV5-1 to TRBJ2-2; 8 positions match TRBD2. CDR3 length: 14 amino acids. Germline V gives CDR1 SGHRS, CDR2 YFSETQ. Losses at the gene ends were 4 bases for V and 3 bases for J; bases not matched to a gene: 2. CDR3 region: CASSPGGDTGELFF. The CDR3, as DNA: TGCGCCAGCAGCCCCGGGGGGGACACCGGGGAGCTGTTTTTT.

The count of this clonotype is one. The chain joins TRBV30 to TRBJ2-7; the D gene is possibly TRBD2 (6 bases). Germline V CDR1 and CDR2: GTSNPN, SVGIG (reference sequence). The CDR3 runs to 13 residues. With 0 bases removed from V and 6 bases from J, the gap between germline ends came to 12 bases. CDR3 residues: CAWSVFAGGEQYF. DNA of the CDR3: TGTGCCTGGAGTGTTTTCGCCGGGGGCGAGCAGTACTTC.

The chain links TRBV20-1 to TRBJ2-5; possibly TRBD2 for D (5 bases). In germline, CDR1 is DFQATT, CDR2 SNEGSKA (reference sequence). Trimming left V 2 bases short and J 1 base short, with 8 bases between. This CDR3 is built from 13 residues. The CDR3 nucleotides read TGCAGTGCTAGAAGAGGGTCCCAAGAGACCCAGTACTTC. The encoded protein is CSARRGSQETQYF.

The chain combines TRBV15 with TRBJ2-7; 13 bases map to TRBD2. V was pared by 2 bases and J by 4 bases, with 2 bases of the junction left unmatched. This CDR3 has 15 amino acids. Germline values: CDR1 LNHNV, CDR2 YYDKDF (reference sequence). The CDR3 DNA follows: TGTGCCACCAGCAGAACTAGCGGGGGGGGGTACGAGCAGTACTTC. Amino acids: CATSRTSGGGYEQYF.

The rearrangement links TRBV20-1 to TRBJ2-3, with no clear D. Germline loops: CDR1 DFQATT, CDR2 SNEGSKA (reference sequence). This CDR3 is 14 amino acids long. V was clipped by 5 bases and J by 1 base, with 13 bases between them. The CDR3 coding sequence is TGCAGTGCTTCCAAGAGCGCTCGCACAGATACGCAGTATTTT. This encodes CSASKSARTDTQYF.

This rearrangement joins TRBV18 to TRBJ1-2; the D is unclear. The V end was cut by 0 bases, the J end by 7 bases, with 6 bases between. Germline CDR1 is KGHSH and CDR2 is LQKENI. This CDR3 comprises 12 residues. CDR3 amino acids: CASSPPGRGYTF. In nucleotides, the CDR3 is TGTGCCAGCTCACCACCGGGTCGTGGCTACACCTTC. Full variable domain (outside the CDR3, taken from reference TRBV18 and TRBJ1-2): NAGVMQNPRHLVRRRGQEARLRCSPMKGHSHVYWYRQLPEEGLKFMVYLQKENIIDESGMPKERFSAEFPKEGPSILRIQQVVRGDSAAYFCASSPPGRGYTFGSGTRLTVV.

This chain connects TRBV5-1 to TRBJ2-3; D remains unclear. Looked up from germline, CDR1 is SGHRS and CDR2 is YFSETQ. The CDR3 extends over 14 amino acids. The V and J ends lost 1 base and 5 bases respectively, with 11 bases between them. The CDR3 loop reads CASSLRASQDTQYF. CDR3 DNA: TGCGCCAGCAGCTTGAGGGCGTCACAAGATACGCAGTATTTT.

This clonotype has a single count. The chain links TRBV29-1 to TRBJ2-3, with D tentatively TRBD1 (6 bases). Trimming removed 3 bases at V and 6 bases at J, with 13 bases between. The CDR3 consists of 13 residues. Looked up from germline, CDR1 is SQVTM and CDR2 is ANQGSEA. The DNA for the CDR3 is TGCAGCGTTGACAGGGCGCAGGGGGATACGCAGTATTTT. Residues: CSVDRAQGDTQYF.

The V gene is TRBV18, the J gene TRBJ2-1, with 11 nucleotides matching TRBD2. V shed 6 bases, J shed 1 base, and the junction held 2 bases outside the gene matches. This CDR3 is 15 amino acids long. Looked up from germline, CDR1 is KGHSH and CDR2 is LQKENI. CDR3 DNA: TGTGCCAGCTCTCCTAGCGGGGGGTCCTACAATGAGCAGTTCTTC. Protein: CASSPSGGSYNEQFF. Full variable domain (missing parts from reference TRBV18 and TRBJ2-1): NAGVMQNPRHLVRRRGQEARLRCSPMKGHSHVYWYRQLPEEGLKFMVYLQKENIIDESGMPKERFSAEFPKEGPSILRIQQVVRGDSAAYFCASSPSGGSYNEQFFGPGTRLTVL.

This chain uses TRBV6-2 or TRBV6-3 with TRBJ2-1; D possibly matches TRBD1 or TRBD2 (5 bases each). Germline V gives CDR1 MNHEY, CDR2 SVGEGT. Trimming took off 9 bases at V and 0 bases at J, with 12 bases between the two ends. The CDR3 totals 14 residues. The CDR3 nucleotides are TGTGCCAGGCAGGGAGTGAGCTCCTACAATGAGCAGTTCTTC. Protein sequence: CARQGVSSYNEQFF.

The V call is TRBV20-1, the J call TRBJ1-5; TRBD1 agrees at 10 bases. Trimming removed 3 bases from V and 2 bases from J; junction bases left unmatched: 4. The CDR3 contains 15 residues. In germline, CDR1 is DFQATT, CDR2 SNEGSKA (reference sequence). The CDR3 DNA sequence: TGCAGTGCTAGTCGTGGGACAGGGGGCAATCAGCCCCAGCATTTT. The encoded protein is CSASRGTGGNQPQHF.

This chain links TRBV20-1 with TRBJ2-7, with 10 bases aligning to TRBD1. The ends lost 6 bases at V and 5 bases at J; junction bases unmatched: 7. In germline, CDR1 is DFQATT, CDR2 SNEGSKA (reference sequence). The CDR3 loop spans 13 amino acids. CDR3 residues: CSAKDRGYHEQYF. CDR3 nucleotide sequence: TGCAGTGCCAAGGACAGGGGGTATCACGAGCAGTACTTC.

V is TRBV28 and J is TRBJ2-5; no firm D call. Germline V CDR1 and CDR2: MDHEN, SYDVKM. V was shortened by 3 bases and J by 7 bases, with 6 bases between the two germline ends. CDR3 size: 11 residues. The DNA for the CDR3 is TGTGCCAGCAGTTTCCAGGTGACCCAGTACTTC. It translates to CASSFQVTQYF.

The gene calls are TRBV9 and TRBJ1-4, with 9 positions matching TRBD1. With V trimmed by 3 bases and J by 8 bases, 5 bases remained unmatched. The CDR3 length is 14 residues. Looked up from germline, CDR1 is SGDLS and CDR2 is YYNGEE. The CDR3 nucleotides are TGTGCCAGCAGCGGCCCGACAGGGGGGGAAAAACTGTTTTTT. It yields the protein CASSGPTGGEKLFF.

The chain recombines TRBV15 with TRBJ2-7, with D perhaps TRBD1 (5 bases). Trimming took off 4 bases at V and 3 bases at J, with 10 bases between the two ends. Germline V gene data show CDR1 as LNHNV and CDR2 as YYDKDF (reference sequence). The CDR3 totals 13 residues. The CDR3 sequence: CATSIQQDYEQYF. In DNA form, the CDR3 reads TGTGCCACCAGCATTCAACAGGACTACGAGCAGTACTTC.

The chain uses TRBV5-4 and TRBJ2-1; 12 bases fit TRBD2. Germline assignment: CDR1 SGHNT and CDR2 YYREEE (reference sequence). CDR3 length: 13 amino acids. The trim removed 1 base at V and 13 bases at J, leaving 3 bases unmatched. The CDR3 spells CASSLPSGGAQFF. CDR3 coding DNA: TGTGCCAGCAGCTTGCCTAGCGGGGGGGCCCAGTTCTTC.

This clonotype was counted once. The genes are TRBV20-1 and TRBJ1-2; D is unresolved. V was cut by 3 bases and J by 4 bases, with 15 bases left in between. The CDR3 length is 14 residues. Germline V gene data show CDR1 as DFQATT and CDR2 as SNEGSKA (reference sequence). CDR3: CSARWQTTFYGYTF. Here the CDR3 DNA reads TGCAGTGCTAGGTGGCAGACCACATTCTATGGCTACACCTTC.

The CDR3: CASGIGTDTQYF. The CDR3 region has the DNA TGTGCCTCGGGGATAGGGACAGATACGCAGTATTTT. The J gene is TRBJ2-3, the V gene TRBV30, with D tentatively TRBD2 (5 bases). Germline CDR1 and CDR2: GTSNPN and SVGIG (reference sequence). This CDR3 has 12 residues. V was trimmed by 7 bases and J by 3 bases, leaving 11 bases between them.